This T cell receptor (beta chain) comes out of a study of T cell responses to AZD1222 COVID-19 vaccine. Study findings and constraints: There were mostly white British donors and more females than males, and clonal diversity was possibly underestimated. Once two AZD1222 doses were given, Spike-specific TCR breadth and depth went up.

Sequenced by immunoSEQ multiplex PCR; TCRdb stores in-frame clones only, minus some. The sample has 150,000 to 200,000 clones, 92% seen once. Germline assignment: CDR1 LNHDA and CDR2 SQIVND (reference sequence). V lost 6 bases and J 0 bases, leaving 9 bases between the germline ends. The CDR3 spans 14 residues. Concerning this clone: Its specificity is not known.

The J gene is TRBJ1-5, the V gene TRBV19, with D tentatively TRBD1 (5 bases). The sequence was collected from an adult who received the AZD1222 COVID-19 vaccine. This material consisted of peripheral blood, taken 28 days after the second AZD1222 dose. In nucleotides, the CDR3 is TGTGCCAGTAGCGTCGACAGTAGCAATCAGCCCCAGCATTTT. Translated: CASSVDSSNQPQHF.